Below are 28 T cell receptor beta chains sequenced from a single sample in a study of T cell responses to AZD1222 COVID-19 vaccine. Generated by immunoSEQ multiplex PCR, the TCRdb table keeps only in-frame clones and is missing some. The sample lists approximately 52,000 clones, over 80% occurring once. Sample: peripheral blood, taken 28 days after the second AZD1222 dose. The receptors originated from an adult who received the AZD1222 COVID-19 vaccine.

This chain links TRBV28 with TRBJ2-4; D unclear. Deletions cut 6 bases from V and 4 bases from J, with 4 bases between. The CDR3 spans 11 residues. Germline lookup yields CDR1 MDHEN and CDR2 SYDVKM. CDR3 sequence (DNA): TGTGCCAGCAGCCCTAAAAACATTCAGTACTTC. Its translation: CASSPKNIQYF. Complete variable domain (other parts from reference TRBV28 and TRBJ2-4): DVKVTQSSRYLVKRTGEKVFLECVQDMDHENMFWYRQDPGLGLRLIYFSYDVKMKEKGDIPEGYSVSREKKERFSLILESASTNQTSMYLCASSPKNIQYFGAGTRLSVL.

The chain couples TRBV9 to TRBJ2-3; weak D call: TRBD2 (7 bases). Germline assignment: CDR1 SGDLS and CDR2 YYNGEE. V was cut by 4 bases and J by 5 bases, with 14 bases left in between. The CDR3 sequence is 14 residues long. CDR3 in amino acids: CASSPRGAGDTQYF. CDR3 nucleotide sequence: TGTGCCAGCAGCCCTCGGGGGGCCGGAGATACGCAGTATTTT.

CDR3 nucleotides: TGCAGTGCTAGTCCGGGACAGGGGGCAACCGGGGAGCTGTTTTTT. Translation: CSASPGQGATGELFF. The chain couples TRBV20-1 to TRBJ2-2; 12 nucleotides agree with TRBD1. CDR3 length: 15 residues. Looked up from germline, CDR1 is DFQATT and CDR2 is SNEGSKA (reference sequence). The junction had 4 bases not matched to a gene; V was cut back by 3 bases and J by 5 bases.

This chain uses TRBV19 with TRBJ1-2; 8 nucleotides line up with TRBD1. Germline CDR1 is LNHDA and CDR2 is SQIVND (reference sequence). The trim removed 5 bases at V and 8 bases at J, leaving 7 bases unmatched. The CDR3 is 13 residues long. CDR3 nucleotides: TGTGCCAGTAGTCTCGGACAGGGACGGGGCTACACCTTC. Translated, it gives CASSLGQGRGYTF. Complete variable domain (other parts from reference TRBV19 and TRBJ1-2): DGGITQSPKYLFRKEGQNVTLSCEQNLNHDAMYWYRQDPGQGLRLIYYSQIVNDFQKGDIAEGYSVSREKKESFPLTVTSAQKNPTAFYLCASSLGQGRGYTFGSGTRLTVV.

This sequence joins TRBV28 and TRBJ2-3, with D uncertain. The CDR3 loop spans 15 amino acids. Germline CDR1 is MDHEN and CDR2 is SYDVKM. Trimming stripped 6 bases from V and 0 bases from J, with 13 bases between. This chain's CDR3 is CASRSTTLSTDTQYF. Written as DNA, the CDR3 is TGTGCCAGCAGATCTACCACCCTTAGCACAGATACGCAGTATTTT.

The chain is built from TRBV24-1 and TRBJ2-3; no firm D call. V lost 4 bases to trimming and J lost 6 bases, with 7 bases between them. This CDR3 region has 12 residues. Looked up from germline, CDR1 is KGHDR and CDR2 is SFDVKD. The CDR3 loop is CATSEGFDTQYF. DNA for the CDR3: TGTGCCACCAGTGAGGGGTTTGATACGCAGTATTTT.

The J gene is TRBJ1-3, the V gene TRBV28; D remains unclear. The CDR3 sequence is 14 residues long. V was shortened by 2 bases and J by 0 bases, with 5 bases between the two germline ends. Germline V gene lookup returns CDR1 MDHEN and CDR2 SYDVKM. CDR3 sequence: CASSLEASGNTIYF. CDR3 bases: TGTGCCAGCAGTTTAGAGGCCTCTGGAAACACCATATATTTT. Complete variable domain (other parts from reference TRBV28 and TRBJ1-3): DVKVTQSSRYLVKRTGEKVFLECVQDMDHENMFWYRQDPGLGLRLIYFSYDVKMKEKGDIPEGYSVSREKKERFSLILESASTNQTSMYLCASSLEASGNTIYFGEGSWLTVV.

V is TRBV4-2 and J is TRBJ2-2; D call uncertain. Trimming shortened V by 1 base and J by 6 bases, and 9 bases separated the two germline ends. The CDR3 contains 14 residues. Looked up from germline, CDR1 is LGHNA and CDR2 is YNFKEQ. The CDR3 loop is CASSQARFAGELFF. Written as DNA, the CDR3 is TGTGCCAGCAGCCAAGCGAGATTCGCCGGGGAGCTGTTTTTT.

The rearrangement joins TRBV27 to TRBJ2-5; a weak D match, TRBD1 (8 bases). The CDR3 runs to 16 residues. The germline gives CDR1 MNHEY, CDR2 SMNVEV (reference sequence). The V end lost 0 bases, the J end lost 5 bases, and 16 bases lay between the germline ends. The CDR3 DNA follows: TGTGCCAGCAGTTTATCGAGAGGACAGGGAGGGGAGACCCAGTACTTC. Translating it yields CASSLSRGQGGETQYF.

This chain uses TRBV7-9 with TRBJ1-2; D unresolved. The CDR3 spans 15 residues. CDR1 is SEHNR, CDR2 FQNEAQ, per germline (reference sequence). V was pared by 1 base and J by 0 bases, with 9 bases between. CDR3 sequence: CASSLDRVPNYGYTF. CDR3 coding DNA: TGTGCCAGCAGCTTAGACCGGGTGCCTAACTATGGCTACACCTTC.

V and J are TRBV7-9 and TRBJ2-2; 10 nucleotides line up with TRBD2. The trim removed 5 bases at V and 8 bases at J, leaving 14 bases unmatched. This CDR3 has 17 residues. CDR1 and CDR2 from the germline V gene are SEHNR and FQNEAQ (reference sequence). The CDR3 sequence is CASSPIGLAGVSGELFF. The CDR3 nucleotides read TGTGCCAGCAGCCCAATAGGGCTAGCGGGAGTGTCGGGGGAGCTGTTTTTT.

CDR3 amino acids: CASSYLGQGLAFF. CDR3 sequence (DNA): TGTGCCAGCAGCTACCTGGGACAGGGCCTGGCTTTCTTT. The J gene is TRBJ1-1, the V gene TRBV5-4, with 9 bases matching TRBD1. The germline gives CDR1 SGHNT, CDR2 YYREEE (reference sequence). Trimming at V came to 3 bases and at J to 11 bases, leaving 8 bases not matched to a gene. The CDR3 is 13 residues long. The whole variable domain, filled in from reference TRBV5-4 and TRBJ1-1, reads ETGVTQSPTHLIKTRGQQVTLRCSSQSGHNTVSWYQQALGQGPQFIFQYYREEENGRGNFPPRFSGLQFPNYSSELNVNALELDDSALYLCASSYLGQGLAFFGQGTRLTVV.

This chain uses TRBV10-2 with TRBJ2-7, with 9 positions matching TRBD1. Per germline, CDR1 WSHSY and CDR2 SAAADI. The V segment lost 2 bases and the J segment 10 bases; nucleotides outside the gene matches: 9. The CDR3 is made up of 14 amino acids. CDR3 in amino acids: CASSERDRERIQYF. CDR3 nucleotide sequence: TGCGCCAGCAGTGAGAGGGACAGGGAGAGGATTCAGTACTTC.

The rearrangement uses TRBV18 and TRBJ1-1, with D perhaps TRBD1 (6 bases). This CDR3 region has 15 residues. The germline gives CDR1 KGHSH, CDR2 LQKENI. V dropped 0 bases and J dropped 2 bases, with 10 bases sitting between them. DNA for the CDR3: TGTGCCAGCTCACCACCCGACAGGCCAAACACTGAAGCTTTCTTT. This sequence encodes CASSPPDRPNTEAFF.

This sequence joins TRBV7-4 and TRBJ2-7; 13 nucleotides line up with TRBD2. This CDR3 has 19 residues. CDR1 is SGHVT and CDR2 is SQSDAQ in the germline V gene. With V trimmed by 5 bases and J by 3 bases, 16 bases remained unmatched. In DNA, the CDR3 is TGTGCCAGCAGCACTATATCCCTGACTAGCGGGAGGCCTCTCTACGAGCAGTACTTC. Its protein product is CASSTISLTSGRPLYEQYF.

The DNA of the CDR3 is TGCGCCAGCAGTGAGTCGAAAGGTTTCCCCTACGAGCAGTACTTC. It is translated as CASSESKGFPYEQYF. This chain links TRBV10-2 with TRBJ2-7; no clear D. V lost 0 bases and J lost 2, with 11 bases in between. Germline V gene sequence: CDR1 WSHSY, CDR2 SAAADI. The CDR3 covers 15 residues.

The chain is built from TRBV5-1 and TRBJ1-3, with D possibly being TRBD1 (6 bases). Germline V gene data show CDR1 as SGHRS and CDR2 as YFSETQ. The CDR3 sequence is 17 residues long. The germline V and J ends were trimmed by 4 bases and 0 bases, with 17 bases remaining between them. Here the CDR3 reads CASSPGGTTGSGNTIYF. CDR3 in DNA: TGCGCCAGCAGCCCGGGGGGCACCACGGGCTCTGGAAACACCATATATTTT.

This clone has only one observation. The rearrangement joins TRBV28 to TRBJ1-2, with 8 bases that match TRBD1. The CDR3 totals 13 residues. CDR1 is MDHEN, CDR2 SYDVKM, per germline. J was trimmed by 8 bases and V by 1 base; bases with no gene match: 3. Here the CDR3 reads CASSLYTGGGYTF. CDR3 DNA: TGTGCCAGCAGTTTATATACAGGGGGAGGCTACACCTTC.

The chain combines TRBV28 with TRBJ1-1; D remains ambiguous. The V end lost 3 bases, the J end lost 4 bases, and 9 bases lay between the germline ends. The CDR3 extends over 13 amino acids. Germline-derived CDR1 and CDR2 are MDHEN and SYDVKM. The CDR3 sequence is CASSLGWTTEAFF. The CDR3 bases are TGTGCCAGCAGTTTGGGATGGACCACTGAAGCTTTCTTT.

V usage is TRBV5-1 and J usage is TRBJ2-7, with 8 bases that match TRBD1. Germline trimming cut 5 bases from V and 7 bases from J; bases unmatched to any gene: 14. The CDR3 runs 15 residues. Per the germline V gene, CDR1 is SGHRS and CDR2 is YFSETQ. The CDR3, as DNA: TGCGCCAGCAGACCTGAGACCGGGACAGGAAGGGAGCAGTACTTC. It specifies CASRPETGTGREQYF. Full variable domain (missing parts from reference TRBV5-1 and TRBJ2-7): KAGVTQTPRYLIKTRGQQVTLSCSPISGHRSVSWYQQTPGQGLQFLFEYFSETQRNKGNFPGRFSGRQFSNSRSEMNVSTLELGDSALYLCASRPETGTGREQYFGPGTRLTVT.

This chain links TRBV24-1 with TRBJ2-1; 11 bases are a match to TRBD2. V was pared by 12 bases and J by 7 bases, with 13 bases of the junction left unmatched. This CDR3 region has 15 residues. CDR1 is KGHDR and CDR2 is SFDVKD in the germline V gene. The CDR3 bases are TGTGCCCCAAAAGGAGGACTAGCGGGTTATAATGAGCAGTTCTTC. Translating gives CAPKGGLAGYNEQFF.

The chain combines TRBV25-1 with TRBJ1-2, with D unresolved. The germline CDR1 and CDR2 sequences are MGHDK and SYGVNS. CDR3 length: 12 amino acids. V was trimmed by 5 bases and J by 8 bases, leaving 12 bases between them. CDR3 in DNA: TGTGCCAGCAGTCGAGCCCAACGGGGCTACACCTTC. Its translation is CASSRAQRGYTF.

Judged by abundance, this clone is medium-sized. The J gene is TRBJ2-3, the V gene TRBV7-9; a possible D gene is TRBD2 (6 bases). The ends were cut back, 5 bases at V and 7 bases at J, with 16 bases in the middle. The CDR3 consists of 14 residues. CDR1 and CDR2 from the germline V gene are SEHNR and FQNEAQ (reference sequence). The CDR3 is CASSPDGRIHTQYF. The CDR3 DNA follows: TGTGCCAGCAGCCCCGACGGGAGAATCCATACGCAGTATTTT.

The rearrangement uses TRBV28 and TRBJ2-1; D perhaps matches TRBD1 (6 bases). The ends were cut back, 6 bases at V and 3 bases at J, with 18 bases in the middle. The CDR3 is 16 residues long. From germline, CDR1 is MDHEN and CDR2 SYDVKM. The CDR3 DNA sequence: TGTGCCAGCAGCCACCGAGGGGGAGAAGTCTACAATGAGCAGTTCTTC. Protein product: CASSHRGGEVYNEQFF. Full variable domain (rest looked up from reference TRBV28 and TRBJ2-1): DVKVTQSSRYLVKRTGEKVFLECVQDMDHENMFWYRQDPGLGLRLIYFSYDVKMKEKGDIPEGYSVSREKKERFSLILESASTNQTSMYLCASSHRGGEVYNEQFFGPGTRLTVL.

The chain uses TRBV30 and TRBJ1-2, with D unresolved. This CDR3 is 11 amino acids long. V lost 2 bases, J lost 5 bases, and 6 bases lay in between. Germline-derived CDR1 and CDR2 are GTSNPN and SVGIG (reference sequence). DNA of the CDR3: TGTGCCTGGAGTCCTCAGTATGGCTACACCTTC. As protein: CAWSPQYGYTF.

The chain has TRBV7-6 and TRBJ2-1, with 13 bases matching TRBD2. Trimming cost V 5 bases and J 7 bases; bases outside gene matches: 5. The CDR3 totals 15 residues. The germline V gene encodes CDR1 SGHVS and CDR2 FNYEAQ. The chain's CDR3 is CASSAGLAGSNEQFF. CDR3 coding DNA: TGTGCCAGCAGCGCGGGACTAGCGGGGTCGAATGAGCAGTTCTTC. Using reference TRBV7-6 and TRBJ2-1 for the parts outside the CDR3, the full variable domain is GAGVSQSPRYKVTKRGQDVALRCDPISGHVSLYWYRQALGQGPEFLTYFNYEAQQDKSGLPNDRFSAERPEGSISTLTIQRTEQRDSAMYRCASSAGLAGSNEQFFGPGTRLTVL.

In its sample, this clone was seen a few times. The chain employs TRBV27 and TRBJ2-2; no clear D gene. CDR3 length: 16 amino acids. In germline, CDR1 is MNHEY, CDR2 SMNVEV (reference sequence). Trimming shortened V by 4 bases and J by 0 bases, and 12 bases separated the two germline ends. CDR3 protein: CASSSRRTANTGELFF. The CDR3 DNA reads TGTGCCAGCAGTTCACGGCGAACCGCGAACACCGGGGAGCTGTTTTTT.

This chain joins TRBV28 and TRBJ1-5; D possibly corresponds to TRBD1 (6 bases). The CDR3 is 12 amino acids. Germline V gene data show CDR1 as MDHEN and CDR2 as SYDVKM. V was cut by 7 bases and J by 3 bases, with 7 bases left in between. CDR3 loop: CASTGANQPQHF. The CDR3 DNA sequence: TGTGCCAGCACAGGGGCCAATCAGCCCCAGCATTTT.